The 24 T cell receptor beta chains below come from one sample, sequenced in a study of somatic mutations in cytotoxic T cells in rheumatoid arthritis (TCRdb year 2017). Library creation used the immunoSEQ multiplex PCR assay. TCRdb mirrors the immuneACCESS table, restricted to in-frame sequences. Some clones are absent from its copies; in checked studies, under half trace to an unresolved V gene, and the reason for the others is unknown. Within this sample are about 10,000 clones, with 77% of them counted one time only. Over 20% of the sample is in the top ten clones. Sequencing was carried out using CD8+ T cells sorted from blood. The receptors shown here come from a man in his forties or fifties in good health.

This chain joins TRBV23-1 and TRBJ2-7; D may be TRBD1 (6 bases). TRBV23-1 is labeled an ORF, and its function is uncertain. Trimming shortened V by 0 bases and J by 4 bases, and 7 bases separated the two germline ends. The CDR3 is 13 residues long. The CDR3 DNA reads TGCGCCAGCAGTCAATCGAGGGGGTACGAGCAGTACTTC. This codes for CASSQSRGYEQYF.

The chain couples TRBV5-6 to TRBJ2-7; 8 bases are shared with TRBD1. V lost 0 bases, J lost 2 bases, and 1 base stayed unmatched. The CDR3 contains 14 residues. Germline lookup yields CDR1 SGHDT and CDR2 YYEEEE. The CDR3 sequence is CASSLGTGTYEQYF. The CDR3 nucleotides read TGTGCCAGCAGCTTGGGGACAGGGACCTACGAGCAGTACTTC.

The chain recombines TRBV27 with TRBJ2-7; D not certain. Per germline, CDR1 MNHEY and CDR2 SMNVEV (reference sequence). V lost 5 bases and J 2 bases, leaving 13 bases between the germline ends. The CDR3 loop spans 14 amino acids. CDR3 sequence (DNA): TGTGCCAGCAGTCGAGGAGAGGATCCCTACGAGCAGTACTTC. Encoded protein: CASSRGEDPYEQYF.

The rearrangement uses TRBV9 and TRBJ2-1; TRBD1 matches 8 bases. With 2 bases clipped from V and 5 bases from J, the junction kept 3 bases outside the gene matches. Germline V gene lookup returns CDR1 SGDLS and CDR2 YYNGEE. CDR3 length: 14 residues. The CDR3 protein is CASSVGTGHNEQFF. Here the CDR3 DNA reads TGTGCCAGCAGCGTTGGGACAGGACACAATGAGCAGTTCTTC.

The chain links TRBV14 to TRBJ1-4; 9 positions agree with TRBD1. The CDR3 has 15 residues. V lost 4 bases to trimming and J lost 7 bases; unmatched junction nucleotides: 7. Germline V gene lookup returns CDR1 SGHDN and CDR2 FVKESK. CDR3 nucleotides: TGTGCCAGCAGCCCTGCCGGGACAGGGAGTGAAAAACTGTTTTTT. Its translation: CASSPAGTGSEKLFF.

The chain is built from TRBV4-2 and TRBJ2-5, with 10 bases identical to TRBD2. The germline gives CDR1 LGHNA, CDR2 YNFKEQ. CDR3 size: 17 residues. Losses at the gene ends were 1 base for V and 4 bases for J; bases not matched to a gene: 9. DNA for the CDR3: TGTGCCAGCAGCCAAGTAGGAGAGAGCGGGGGGGGAGAGACCCAGTACTTC. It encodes CASSQVGESGGGETQYF.

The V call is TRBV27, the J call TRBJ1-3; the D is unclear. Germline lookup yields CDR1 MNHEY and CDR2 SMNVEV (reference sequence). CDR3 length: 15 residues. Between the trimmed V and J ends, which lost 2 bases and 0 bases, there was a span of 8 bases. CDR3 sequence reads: CASSLVGSSGNTIYF. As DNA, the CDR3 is TGTGCCAGCAGTTTAGTAGGGAGCTCTGGAAACACCATATATTTT.

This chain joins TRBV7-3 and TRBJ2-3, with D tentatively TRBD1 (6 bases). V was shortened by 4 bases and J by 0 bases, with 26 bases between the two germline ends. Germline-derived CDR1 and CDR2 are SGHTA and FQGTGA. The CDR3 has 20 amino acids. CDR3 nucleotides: TGTGCCAGCAGCTCCCACCCCTCCGGGACACTTTATGCTAGCACAGATACGCAGTATTTT. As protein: CASSSHPSGTLYASTDTQYF.

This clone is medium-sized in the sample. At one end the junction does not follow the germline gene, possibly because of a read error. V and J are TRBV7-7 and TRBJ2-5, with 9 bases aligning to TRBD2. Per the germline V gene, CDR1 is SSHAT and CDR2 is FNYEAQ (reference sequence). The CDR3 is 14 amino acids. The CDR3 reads CASSLAGRQETQYF. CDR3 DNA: TGTGCCAGCAGCCTAGCGGGGCGGCAAGAGACCCAGTACTTC.

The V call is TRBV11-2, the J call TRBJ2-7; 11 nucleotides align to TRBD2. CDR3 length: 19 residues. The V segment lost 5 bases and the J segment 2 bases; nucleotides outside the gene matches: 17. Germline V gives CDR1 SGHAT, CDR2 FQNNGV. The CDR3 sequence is CASSLAAVLAGGFPYEQYF. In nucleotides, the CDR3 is TGTGCCAGCAGCCTAGCGGCGGTCCTAGCGGGGGGCTTCCCCTACGAGCAGTACTTC.

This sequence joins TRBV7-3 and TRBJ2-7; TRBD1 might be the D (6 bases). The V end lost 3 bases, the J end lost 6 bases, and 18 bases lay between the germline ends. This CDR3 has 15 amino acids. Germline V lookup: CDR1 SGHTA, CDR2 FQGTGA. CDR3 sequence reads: CASSLDRDTESEQYF. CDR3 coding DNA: TGTGCCAGCAGCTTGGACCGGGACACTGAGTCCGAGCAGTACTTC.

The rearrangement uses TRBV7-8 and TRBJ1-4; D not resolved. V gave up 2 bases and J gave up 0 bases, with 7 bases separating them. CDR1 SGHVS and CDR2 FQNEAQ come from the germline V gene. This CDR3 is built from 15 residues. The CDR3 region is CASSLWRSTNEKLFF. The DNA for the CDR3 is TGTGCCAGCAGCTTATGGAGGTCAACTAATGAAAAACTGTTTTTT.

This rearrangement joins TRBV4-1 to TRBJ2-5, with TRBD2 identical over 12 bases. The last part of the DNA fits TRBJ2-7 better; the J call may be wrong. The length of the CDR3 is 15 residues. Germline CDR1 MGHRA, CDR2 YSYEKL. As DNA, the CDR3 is TGCGCCAGCAGCCTCACTAGCGGGGGGAACTACGAGCAGTACTTC. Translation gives CASSLTSGGNYEQYF.

The CDR3 coding sequence is TGCGCCAGCAGCCTGGCGGGGACTAGCAGCCCGCCAATTTACTACGAGCAGTACTTC. Translated, it gives CASSLAGTSSPPIYYEQYF. The rearrangement uses TRBV4-1 and TRBJ2-7; 9 bases align to TRBD2. Germline CDR1 is MGHRA and CDR2 is YSYEKL. This CDR3 contains 19 residues. The junction had 19 bases not matched to a gene; V was cut back by 4 bases and J by 3 bases.

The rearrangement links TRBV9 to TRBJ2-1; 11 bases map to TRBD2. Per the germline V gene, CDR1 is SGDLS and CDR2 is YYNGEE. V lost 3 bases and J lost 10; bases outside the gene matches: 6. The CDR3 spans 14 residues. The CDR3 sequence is CASSASGGLDEQFF. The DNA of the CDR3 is TGTGCCAGCAGCGCTAGCGGGGGGCTCGACGAGCAGTTCTTC.

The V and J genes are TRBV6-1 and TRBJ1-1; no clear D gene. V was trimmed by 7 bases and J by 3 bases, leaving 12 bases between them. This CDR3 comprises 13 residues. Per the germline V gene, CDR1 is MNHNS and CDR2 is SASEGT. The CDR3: CASIKTPYTEAFF. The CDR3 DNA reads TGTGCCAGCATTAAGACACCTTACACTGAAGCTTTCTTT.

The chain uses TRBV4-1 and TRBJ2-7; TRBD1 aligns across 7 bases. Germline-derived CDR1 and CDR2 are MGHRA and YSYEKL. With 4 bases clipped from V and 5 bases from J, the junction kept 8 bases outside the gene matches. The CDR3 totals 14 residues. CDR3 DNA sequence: TGCGCCAGCAGCCCCCGGGACAGATTAAACGAGCAGTACTTC. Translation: CASSPRDRLNEQYF.

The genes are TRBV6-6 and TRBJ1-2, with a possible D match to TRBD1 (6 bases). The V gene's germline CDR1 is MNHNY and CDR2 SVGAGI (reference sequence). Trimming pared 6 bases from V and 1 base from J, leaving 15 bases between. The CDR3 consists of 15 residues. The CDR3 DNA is TGTGCCAGCAGAACTAACAGGGCGGGTAACTATGGCTACACCTTC. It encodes CASRTNRAGNYGYTF.

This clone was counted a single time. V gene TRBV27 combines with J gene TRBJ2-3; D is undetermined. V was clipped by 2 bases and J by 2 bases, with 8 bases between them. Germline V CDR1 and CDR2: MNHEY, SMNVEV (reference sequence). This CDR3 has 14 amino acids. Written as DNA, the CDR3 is TGTGCCAGCAGTTTAACTCTTTCCACAGATACGCAGTATTTT. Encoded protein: CASSLTLSTDTQYF.

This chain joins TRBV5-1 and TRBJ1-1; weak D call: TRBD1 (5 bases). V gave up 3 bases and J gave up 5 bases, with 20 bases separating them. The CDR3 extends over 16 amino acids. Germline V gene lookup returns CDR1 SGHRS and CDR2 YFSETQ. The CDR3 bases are TGCGCCAGCAGCTCAAACCTCCAGGGTTGGGATACTGAAGCTTTCTTT. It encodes CASSSNLQGWDTEAFF.

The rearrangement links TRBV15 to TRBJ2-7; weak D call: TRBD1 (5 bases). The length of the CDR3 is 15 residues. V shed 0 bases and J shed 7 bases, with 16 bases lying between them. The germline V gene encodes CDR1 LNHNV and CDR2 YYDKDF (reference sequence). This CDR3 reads CATSREDTPGEEQYF. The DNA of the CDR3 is TGTGCCACCAGCAGAGAGGACACCCCAGGAGAGGAGCAGTACTTC.

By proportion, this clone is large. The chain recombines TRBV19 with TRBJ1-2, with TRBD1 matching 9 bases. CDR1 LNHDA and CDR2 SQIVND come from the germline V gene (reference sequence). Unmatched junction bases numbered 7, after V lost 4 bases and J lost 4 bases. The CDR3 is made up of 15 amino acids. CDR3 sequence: CASSNHRGRRYGYTF. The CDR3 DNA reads TGTGCCAGTAGTAACCACAGGGGGCGGCGCTATGGCTACACCTTC.

The CDR3 coding sequence is TGTGCCAGCAGCTTAGGGACAGGGGTGACCTACAATGAGCAGTTCTTC. This encodes CASSLGTGVTYNEQFF. The chain couples TRBV7-9 to TRBJ2-1; TRBD1 aligns across 9 bases. The CDR3 loop spans 16 amino acids. The V gene end was trimmed by 1 base and the J gene end by 2 bases; junction bases not matched to a gene: 3. Germline CDR1 reads SEHNR; CDR2 reads FQNEAQ (reference sequence).

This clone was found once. The CDR3 DNA reads TGTGCCAGCAGCGCTAGCGGTCTCACAGATACGCAGTATTTT. Translated: CASSASGLTDTQYF. This chain joins TRBV7-2 and TRBJ2-3; 7 bases line up with TRBD2. Losses at the gene ends were 5 bases for V and 2 bases for J; bases not matched to a gene: 4. Germline assignment: CDR1 SGHTA and CDR2 FQGNSA. The CDR3 loop spans 14 amino acids.